The source of this T cell receptor (beta chain) is a study of blood T cells in healthy people across ages. Isolated per sample were at least 6 million PBMCs. Total RNA was isolated from each sample in quantities of at least 5 micrograms. Combining a sample-barcoded 5' primer with a J-beta primer mix, a second PCR ran for about 7 to 11 cycles. A tag from a template-switch adaptor with 12 random nucleotides marked each cDNA molecule. TCRdb re-derived calls from the 5' RACE reads in MiXCR, one entry per CDR3 protein. Of 270,000 or so distinct CDR3 sequences listed, roughly 26% are singletons. Per the germline V gene, CDR1 is SGHVS and CDR2 is FNYEAQ. CDR3 size: 15 residues. Germline trimming cut 3 bases from V and 6 bases from J; bases unmatched to any gene: 4.

The source material was blood. This receptor was obtained from a woman in her 70s in good health. The chain is built from TRBV7-6 and TRBJ2-3; 12 bases align to TRBD1. The CDR3, as DNA: TGTGCCAGCAGCTTTGGGACAGGGGGCGACGATACGCAGTATTTT. Its protein is CASSFGTGGDDTQYF.